The 11 T cell receptor beta chains given below trace back to one sample, sequenced in a study of control samples from healthy donors and cancer patients. Method: immunoSEQ multiplex PCR; TCRdb's copy keeps in-frame clones and lacks some. The table records under 200,000 clones, approximately 94% of them present only once. The sample was PBMCs. The receptors originated from a man aged 55 to 69 with colorectal cancer.

This chain connects TRBV3-1 (or the pseudogene TRBV3-2) to TRBJ2-2, with D tentatively TRBD2 (7 bases). V lost 0 bases and J 2 bases, leaving 10 bases between the germline ends. The CDR3 is made up of 16 amino acids. The germline gives CDR1 LGHDT, CDR2 YNNKEL (reference sequence). CDR3 region: CASSQDGGRNTGELFF. In DNA, the CDR3 is TGTGCCAGCAGCCAAGACGGGGGGCGTAACACCGGGGAGCTGTTTTTT.

V is TRBV4-2 and J is TRBJ1-1; a weak D match, TRBD1 (5 bases). This CDR3 has 13 amino acids. V was pared by 8 bases and J by 5 bases, with 15 bases between. Per the germline V gene, CDR1 is LGHNA and CDR2 is YNFKEQ. DNA of the CDR3: TGTGCCAGCCGTAAGGAGGGGACTACTGAAGCTTTCTTT. Protein product: CASRKEGTTEAFF.

The V gene is TRBV7-8, the J gene TRBJ2-1; D tentatively fits TRBD1 or TRBD2 (5 bases each). CDR1 is SGHVS, CDR2 FQNEAQ, per germline. This CDR3 contains 14 residues. V lost 5 bases and J lost 6, with 14 bases in between. CDR3 DNA: TGTGCCAGCAGCCAGCCGGGGACGGGCAATGAGCAGTTCTTC. This sequence encodes CASSQPGTGNEQFF.

The chain has TRBV4-3 and TRBJ2-1; possible D gene TRBD1, 7 bases. This CDR3 spans 20 amino acids. V was shortened by 0 bases and J by 3 bases, with 24 bases between the two germline ends. Germline assignment: CDR1 LGHNA and CDR2 YSLEER. This chain's CDR3 is CASSQDLLGGGDNFYNEQFF. CDR3 nucleotide sequence: TGCGCCAGCAGCCAAGATCTGCTAGGGGGCGGGGACAACTTCTACAATGAGCAGTTCTTC.

The J gene is TRBJ1-1, the V gene TRBV7-8; D possibly corresponds to TRBD1 (5 bases). This CDR3 has 15 amino acids. Germline V CDR1 and CDR2: SGHVS, FQNEAQ. Trimming cost V 3 bases and J 1 base, with 12 bases left between them. CDR3 in amino acids: CASSFQPGANTEAFF. CDR3 nucleotides: TGTGCCAGCAGCTTCCAGCCTGGGGCGAACACTGAAGCTTTCTTT.

This rearrangement joins TRBV19 to TRBJ2-3, with 10 nucleotides matching TRBD2. Germline V gene lookup returns CDR1 LNHDA and CDR2 SQIVND (reference sequence). The CDR3 is made up of 16 amino acids. J gave up 2 bases and V 5 bases, and 7 bases lay outside the gene matches. DNA of the CDR3: TGTGCCAGTAGTGCCAATAGCGGGGGGTACACAGATACGCAGTATTTT. Protein sequence: CASSANSGGYTDTQYF.

The chain uses TRBV11-3 and TRBJ2-5, with D uncertain. The germline gives CDR1 SGHNT, CDR2 YENEEA. Trimming pared 3 bases from V and 5 bases from J, leaving 10 bases between. This CDR3 has 13 amino acids. The CDR3 loop reads CASSFTFLETQYF. The CDR3 DNA reads as TGTGCCAGCAGCTTTACTTTTTTGGAGACCCAGTACTTC.

The chain carries TRBV6-5 and TRBJ1-2; 9 positions match TRBD1. The junction had 8 bases not matched to a gene; V was cut back by 4 bases and J by 8 bases. This CDR3 contains 14 residues. The germline V gene has CDR1 MNHEY and CDR2 SVGAGI. CDR3 nucleotide sequence: TGTGCCAGCAGTTTTACTACAGGGGGCGGAGGCTACACCTTC. Translated: CASSFTTGGGGYTF.

The chain employs TRBV30 and TRBJ1-2; the D gene is possibly TRBD1 (5 bases). The V gene's germline CDR1 is GTSNPN and CDR2 SVGIG (reference sequence). V was clipped by 1 base and J by 8 bases, with 23 bases between them. This CDR3 is built from 16 residues. CDR3 protein: CAWSAFDSRTIRGYTF. The DNA for the CDR3 is TGTGCCTGGAGTGCCTTTGACAGTCGGACGATCCGAGGCTACACCTTC.

Here the CDR3 DNA reads TGTGCCAGCCATGGGACAGGGGTCCCTGGAAACACCATATATTTT. Translating gives CASHGTGVPGNTIYF. This sequence joins TRBV18 and TRBJ1-3, with TRBD1 identical over 10 bases. Losses at the gene ends were 8 bases for V and 2 bases for J; bases not matched to a gene: 6. Germline CDR1 is KGHSH and CDR2 is LQKENI. CDR3 length: 15 amino acids.

V is TRBV28 and J is TRBJ2-7; 9 bases fit TRBD1. This CDR3 is built from 16 residues. The germline CDR1 and CDR2 sequences are MDHEN and SYDVKM. Germline trimming cut 6 bases from V and 4 bases from J; bases unmatched to any gene: 13. CDR3 DNA sequence: TGTGCCAGCAGGTCTGACCCGGGACAGGGTTCATACGAGCAGTACTTC. Translating it yields CASRSDPGQGSYEQYF. Combining the CDR3 with reference TRBV28 and TRBJ2-7 gives the whole variable domain DVKVTQSSRYLVKRTGEKVFLECVQDMDHENMFWYRQDPGLGLRLIYFSYDVKMKEKGDIPEGYSVSREKKERFSLILESASTNQTSMYLCASRSDPGQGSYEQYFGPGTRLTVT.